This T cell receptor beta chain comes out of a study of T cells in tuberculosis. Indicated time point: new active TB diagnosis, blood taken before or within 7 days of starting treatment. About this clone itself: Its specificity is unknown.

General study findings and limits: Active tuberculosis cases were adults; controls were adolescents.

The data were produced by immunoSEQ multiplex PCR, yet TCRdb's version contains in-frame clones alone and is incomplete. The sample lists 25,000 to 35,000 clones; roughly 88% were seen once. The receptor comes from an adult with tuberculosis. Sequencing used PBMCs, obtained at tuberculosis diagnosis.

The CDR3 is CASSLSPGAYTF. CDR3 bases: TGTGCCAGCAGTTTATCCCCAGGGGCCTACACCTTC. V is TRBV28 and J is TRBJ1-2; TRBD1 is a possible D gene (6 bases). V lost 1 base, J lost 10 bases, and 10 bases lay in between. This CDR3 region has 12 residues. Germline CDR1 is MDHEN and CDR2 is SYDVKM.